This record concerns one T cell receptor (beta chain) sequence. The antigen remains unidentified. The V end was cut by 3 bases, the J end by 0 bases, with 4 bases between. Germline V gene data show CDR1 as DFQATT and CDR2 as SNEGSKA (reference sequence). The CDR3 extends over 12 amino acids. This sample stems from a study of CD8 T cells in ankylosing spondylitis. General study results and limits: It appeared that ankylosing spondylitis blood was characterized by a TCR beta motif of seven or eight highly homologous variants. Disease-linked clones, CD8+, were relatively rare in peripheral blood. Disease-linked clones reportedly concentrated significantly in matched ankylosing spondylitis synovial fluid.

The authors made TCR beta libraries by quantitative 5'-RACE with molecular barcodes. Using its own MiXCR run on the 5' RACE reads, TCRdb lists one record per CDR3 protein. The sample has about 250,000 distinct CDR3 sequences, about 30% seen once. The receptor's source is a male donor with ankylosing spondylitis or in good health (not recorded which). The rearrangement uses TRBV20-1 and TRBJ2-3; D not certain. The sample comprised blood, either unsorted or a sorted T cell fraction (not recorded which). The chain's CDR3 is CSARTSTDTQYF. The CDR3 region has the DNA TGCAGTGCTAGGACTAGCACAGATACGCAGTATTTT.